The 11 T cell receptor beta chains below come from one sample, sequenced in a study of blood T cell repertoires in COVID-19 (TCRdb year 2020). The library came from the immunoSEQ multiplex PCR assay. TCRdb took this table from immuneACCESS and kept in-frame rearrangements with V and J called. Such tables lack part of the clones; where checked against another copy, unresolved V genes explain under half of the gap, and the rest is unexplained. The sample records under 250,000 clones, roughly 86% of which are singletons. About an eighth of the sample comes from the top ten. Material for sequencing was peripheral blood. The receptors here all came from a woman aged 40 to 55 with acute or convalescent COVID-19.

The V gene is TRBV7-8, the J gene TRBJ2-1; 9 nucleotides line up with TRBD1. The germline V gene has CDR1 SGHVS and CDR2 FQNEAQ. This CDR3 comprises 17 residues. Trimming took 5 bases from V and 5 from J; bases not matched to a gene: 13. CDR3 in amino acids: CASSPRQDRGIHNEQFF. In nucleotides, the CDR3 is TGTGCCAGCAGCCCCCGACAGGACAGGGGAATACACAATGAGCAGTTCTTC.

The chain joins TRBV6-5 to TRBJ2-2; D is ambiguous. V lost 6 bases to trimming and J lost 4 bases, with 9 bases between them. The CDR3 length is 13 residues. Germline V gene data show CDR1 as MNHEY and CDR2 as SVGAGI. CDR3 protein: CASSSDSTGELFF. In DNA form, the CDR3 reads TGTGCCAGCAGCTCAGACTCCACCGGGGAGCTGTTTTTT.

The chain carries TRBV30 and TRBJ2-3; weak D call: TRBD1 (6 bases). Per the germline V gene, CDR1 is GTSNPN and CDR2 is SVGIG (reference sequence). Trimming shortened V by 0 bases and J by 4 bases, and 11 bases separated the two germline ends. The CDR3 is 14 amino acids. The CDR3 DNA follows: TGTGCCTGGAGTGTAGGGGGAGAAGCAGATACGCAGTATTTT. Translating it yields CAWSVGGEADTQYF.

V and J are TRBV27 and TRBJ2-7, with D possibly matching TRBD1 (5 bases). Between the trimmed V and J ends, which lost 5 bases and 3 bases, there was a span of 20 bases. The length of the CDR3 is 16 residues. Germline values: CDR1 MNHEY, CDR2 SMNVEV (reference sequence). The CDR3 here is CASSRRTGTGHYEQYF. The CDR3 DNA reads as TGTGCCAGCAGTCGGAGAACGGGCACAGGTCACTACGAGCAGTACTTC.

The chain has TRBV10-1 and TRBJ2-3; 8 positions agree with TRBD1. V was pared by 3 bases and J by 6 bases, with 8 bases of the junction left unmatched. The CDR3 extends over 15 amino acids. Germline assignment: CDR1 WNHNN and CDR2 SYGVQD (reference sequence). The CDR3 loop is CASSDSGTGGDTQYF. DNA for the CDR3: TGCGCCAGCAGTGATTCCGGGACAGGCGGCGATACGCAGTATTTT.

This rearrangement joins TRBV3-1 (or the pseudogene TRBV3-2) to TRBJ1-5, with D hard to call. Trimming removed 2 bases from V and 0 bases from J, with 11 bases in between. Germline CDR1 is LGHDT and CDR2 is YNNKEL (reference sequence). CDR3 length: 16 residues. The CDR3 region has the DNA TGTGCCAGCAGCCAACAACAGACCTATAGCAATCAGCCCCAGCATTTT. This translates into CASSQQQTYSNQPQHF.

This chain connects TRBV11-3 to TRBJ2-5; 10 nucleotides match TRBD1. The CDR3 spans 15 residues. Per germline, CDR1 SGHNT and CDR2 YENEEA. V shed 5 bases and J 4 bases; nucleotides not matched to a gene: 7. The CDR3 region has the DNA TGTGCCAGCAGCCACGCCGGACAGGGGGGAGAGACCCAGTACTTC. Its protein is CASSHAGQGGETQYF.

The rearrangement links TRBV19 to TRBJ2-7; 9 bases fit TRBD2. The CDR3 runs 15 residues. Per germline, CDR1 LNHDA and CDR2 SQIVND (reference sequence). J was trimmed by 5 bases and V by 3 bases; bases with no gene match: 8. CDR3 residues: CASSMASGANNEQYF. The CDR3, as DNA: TGTGCCAGTAGTATGGCTAGCGGGGCGAACAACGAGCAGTACTTC. Supplemented by reference TRBV19 and TRBJ2-7, the full variable domain reads DGGITQSPKYLFRKEGQNVTLSCEQNLNHDAMYWYRQDPGQGLRLIYYSQIVNDFQKGDIAEGYSVSREKKESFPLTVTSAQKNPTAFYLCASSMASGANNEQYFGPGTRLTVT.

This rearrangement joins TRBV19 to TRBJ2-3; 15 positions agree with TRBD2. Germline-derived CDR1 and CDR2 are LNHDA and SQIVND (reference sequence). J was trimmed by 5 bases and V by 3 bases; bases with no gene match: 3. The CDR3 spans 16 residues. This CDR3 reads CASSIGGLAGGDTQYF. In nucleotides, the CDR3 is TGTGCCAGTAGTATTGGGGGACTAGCGGGAGGAGATACGCAGTATTTT.

On this clone: This same CDR3 is encoded by further DNA sequences in the sample. This rearrangement joins TRBV6-5 to TRBJ1-2; D may be TRBD1 (6 bases). The V gene's germline CDR1 is MNHEY and CDR2 SVGAGI. The CDR3 has 12 residues. V was trimmed by 7 bases and J by 4 bases, leaving 10 bases between them. The CDR3 loop is CASKTGSYGYTF. The CDR3 coding sequence is TGTGCCAGCAAGACAGGCTCCTATGGCTACACCTTC.

This clone came up once. The chain joins TRBV3-1 (or the pseudogene TRBV3-2) to TRBJ2-3, with D possibly being TRBD1 (5 bases). Germline V gene lookup returns CDR1 LGHDT and CDR2 YNNKEL (reference sequence). Trimming removed 0 bases at V and 6 bases at J, with 13 bases between. This CDR3 contains 15 residues. In DNA, the CDR3 is TGTGCCAGCAGCCAAGAGGGTAGGGGTTGGGATACGCAGTATTTT. It codes for CASSQEGRGWDTQYF.